Listed below are T cell receptor beta chains from one sample, sequenced in a study of CD8 T cells in ankylosing spondylitis. One entry per CDR3 protein results from TCRdb running MiXCR on the 5' RACE reads. The sample carries approximately 110,000 distinct CDR3 sequences, about 24% recorded once. Sequenced material: synovial fluid, either unsorted or a sorted T cell fraction (not recorded which). The receptors were gathered from a male donor with ankylosing spondylitis. Each CDR3 is given with its conserved first and last residue. Each record gives: J gene, V gene, clone size, D gene, CDR3 DNA, CDR3 protein. The D gene is left open where the match is weak. The listing skips clone size in some rows; elsewhere it reads once, few, many or a size class.

j_call: TRBJ2-1; v_call: TRBV29-1; clone_size: medium-sized; d_call: TRBD2; cdr3_nt: TGCAGCGGGCGGGAGCCTTACAATGAGCAGTTCTTC; cdr3_aa: CSGREPYNEQFF
j_call: TRBJ2-5; v_call: TRBV10-1; clone_size: .; d_call: .; cdr3_nt: TGCGCCAGCAGTCTTTCCCCGCAAGAGACCCAGTACTTC; cdr3_aa: CASSLSPQETQYF
j_call: TRBJ2-7; v_call: TRBV20-1; clone_size: .; d_call: TRBD2; cdr3_nt: TGCAGTGCTGGGACTAGCGGGCTTAGGGGGCGCGAGCAGTACTTC; cdr3_aa: CSAGTSGLRGREQYF
j_call: TRBJ1-1; v_call: TRBV20-1; clone_size: few; d_call: .; cdr3_nt: TGCAGTCCAAGAGGCCAGAACACTGAAGCTTTCTTT; cdr3_aa: CSPRGQNTEAFF
j_call: TRBJ1-1; v_call: TRBV2; clone_size: .; d_call: .; cdr3_nt: TGTGCCAGCAGTCGGACGGCTGAGAGGACTGAAGCTTTCTTT; cdr3_aa: CASSRTAERTEAFF
j_call: TRBJ2-5; v_call: TRBV7-6; clone_size: .; d_call: TRBD2; cdr3_nt: TGTGCCAGCAGCTTATCCGCCCCCGCGGGAGCAGGGGAGACCCAGTACTTC; cdr3_aa: CASSLSAPAGAGETQYF
j_call: TRBJ2-3; v_call: TRBV20-1; clone_size: many; d_call: TRBD2; cdr3_nt: TGCAGTGCTAGAGGTTGGACTAGCGTAAAGGGCACAGATACGCAGTATTTT; cdr3_aa: CSARGWTSVKGTDTQYF
j_call: TRBJ2-2; v_call: TRBV24-1; clone_size: .; d_call: .; cdr3_nt: TGTGCCACCAGTGATTTGCTGGGTCCCGGAGGAAACACCGGGGAGCTGTTTTTT; cdr3_aa: CATSDLLGPGGNTGELFF
j_call: TRBJ1-2; v_call: TRBV10-3; clone_size: few; d_call: TRBD1; cdr3_nt: TGTGCCATCAGTGAGTCGGAGGGGGCCAACGGCTACACCTTC; cdr3_aa: CAISESEGANGYTF
j_call: TRBJ2-7; v_call: TRBV7-2; clone_size: few; d_call: .; cdr3_nt: TGTGCCAGCAGCTTAGGGATGTACGAGCAGTACTTC; cdr3_aa: CASSLGMYEQYF
j_call: TRBJ2-2; v_call: TRBV5-5; clone_size: .; d_call: TRBD1; cdr3_nt: TGTGCCAGCAGCCCCAGGGGGACGAACACCGGGGAGCTGTTTTTT; cdr3_aa: CASSPRGTNTGELFF
j_call: TRBJ1-4; v_call: TRBV16; clone_size: few; d_call: .; cdr3_nt: TGTGCCAGCAGCCAAGCCGGGAAAAATGAAAAACTGTTTTTT; cdr3_aa: CASSQAGKNEKLFF
j_call: TRBJ2-1; v_call: TRBV5-1; clone_size: many; d_call: TRBD1; cdr3_nt: TGCGCCAGCAGCTTGGAGGACAGGGACTCCTACAATGAGCAGTTCTTC; cdr3_aa: CASSLEDRDSYNEQFF
j_call: TRBJ1-1; v_call: TRBV29-1; clone_size: few; d_call: .; cdr3_nt: TGCAGCGTTGAATCCAGGGTTGCTTTCTTT; cdr3_aa: CSVESRVAFF
j_call: TRBJ2-1; v_call: TRBV12-3/TRBV12-4; clone_size: few; d_call: TRBD2; cdr3_nt: TGTGCCAGCAGGTCCCGACTAGCTGCTTTGTTCTTC; cdr3_aa: CASRSRLAALFF
j_call: TRBJ2-1; v_call: TRBV10-1; clone_size: .; d_call: .; cdr3_nt: TGCGCCAGCAGTGAGTCGATGCTAGAGGGGAGGAATGAGCAGTTCTTC; cdr3_aa: CASSESMLEGRNEQFF
j_call: TRBJ2-7; v_call: TRBV3-1; clone_size: .; d_call: TRBD1; cdr3_nt: TGTGCCAGCAGCCGGGGGGGACAGGGGGCTTACGAGCAGTACTTC; cdr3_aa: CASSRGGQGAYEQYF
j_call: TRBJ1-2; v_call: TRBV6-2/TRBV6-3; clone_size: .; d_call: .; cdr3_nt: TGTGCCAGCAGGCTGACAACCTATGGCTACACCTTC; cdr3_aa: CASRLTTYGYTF
j_call: TRBJ1-1; v_call: TRBV5-5; clone_size: .; d_call: .; cdr3_nt: TGTGCCAGCAGCTTCAGGTTTTCCATGAACACTGAAGCTTTCTTT; cdr3_aa: CASSFRFSMNTEAFF
j_call: TRBJ2-1; v_call: TRBV12-3/TRBV12-4; clone_size: many; d_call: .; cdr3_nt: TGTGCCAGCAGCTTATCCAGCTACAATGAGCAGTTCTTC; cdr3_aa: CASSLSSYNEQFF
j_call: TRBJ1-1; v_call: TRBV29-1; clone_size: many; d_call: TRBD1; cdr3_nt: TGCAGCGTTGAAAACAGGGGTGGAACTGAAGCTTTCTTT; cdr3_aa: CSVENRGGTEAFF
j_call: TRBJ2-7; v_call: TRBV15; clone_size: few; d_call: .; cdr3_nt: TGTGCCACCAGCAGAGCAATACAGGGATACGAGCAGTACTTC; cdr3_aa: CATSRAIQGYEQYF
j_call: TRBJ1-2; v_call: TRBV6-2/TRBV6-3; clone_size: .; d_call: .; cdr3_nt: TGTGCCAGCAGTTACTCTTTGACACGTGGCTACACCTTC; cdr3_aa: CASSYSLTRGYTF